The 5 T cell receptor beta chains listed next were all sequenced from one sample in a study of T cell responses to AZD1222 COVID-19 vaccine. Only in-frame clones appear in the TCRdb table, and some are missing; sequencing was by immunoSEQ multiplex PCR. The sample has 120,000 to 150,000 clones, under 95% seen once. This sample comprised peripheral blood, obtained on day 0 of AZD1222 vaccination. The receptors originated from an adult in good health.

The chain links TRBV4-1 to TRBJ1-2, with D hard to call. Germline CDR1 and CDR2: MGHRA and YSYEKL. Trimming took off 2 bases at V and 5 bases at J, with 9 bases between the two ends. The CDR3 has 13 amino acids. This CDR3 reads CASSQRTGYGYTF. The CDR3 DNA reads TGCGCCAGCAGCCAAAGGACCGGGTATGGCTACACCTTC.

The V gene is TRBV5-8, the J gene TRBJ2-7, with D hard to call. This CDR3 comprises 15 residues. Trimming cost V 3 bases and J 3 bases, with 16 bases left between them. Germline V gives CDR1 SGHTS, CDR2 YDEGEE. In DNA, the CDR3 is TGTGCCAGCAGCTACCACGTCGGACGGAGCTACGAGCAGTACTTC. Translating gives CASSYHVGRSYEQYF. The full variable domain, in which reference TRBV5-8 and TRBJ2-7 provide the parts outside the CDR3, is EAGVTQSPTHLIKTRGQQATLRCSPISGHTSVYWYQQALGLGLQFLLWYDEGEERNRGNFPPRFSGRQFPNYSSELNVNALELEDSALYLCASSYHVGRSYEQYFGPGTRLTVT.

The table lists this clone with a count of one. V is TRBV19 and J is TRBJ1-1; tentatively, D is TRBD1 (5 bases). The germline V gene encodes CDR1 LNHDA and CDR2 SQIVND (reference sequence). The CDR3 loop spans 14 amino acids. V was clipped by 4 bases and J by 0 bases, with 9 bases between them. Here the CDR3 DNA reads TGTGCCAGTAGTACACAGGTTCTGAACACTGAAGCTTTCTTT. Translation: CASSTQVLNTEAFF.

The CDR3 loop is CASSLVYGADTQYF. The CDR3 nucleotides are TGCGCCAGCAGCTTGGTGTACGGAGCAGATACGCAGTATTTT. V is TRBV5-1 and J is TRBJ2-3; D call uncertain. CDR1 and CDR2 from the germline V gene are SGHRS and YFSETQ. This CDR3 has 14 residues. The V end was cut by 0 bases, the J end by 4 bases, with 9 bases between. The full variable domain, completed using reference TRBV5-1 and TRBJ2-3, is KAGVTQTPRYLIKTRGQQVTLSCSPISGHRSVSWYQQTPGQGLQFLFEYFSETQRNKGNFPGRFSGRQFSNSRSEMNVSTLELGDSALYLCASSLVYGADTQYFGPGTRLTVL.

The gene calls are TRBV19 and TRBJ1-3; the D is unclear. Between the trimmed V and J ends, which lost 4 bases and 1 base, there was a span of 8 bases. Germline CDR1 reads LNHDA; CDR2 reads SQIVND (reference sequence). The CDR3 is 14 amino acids. The CDR3 bases are TGTGCCAGTAGTAGTTGGATTTCTGGAAACACCATATATTTT. This gives the protein CASSSWISGNTIYF.